Shown below are 18 T cell receptor beta chains from a single sample sequenced in a study of T cell changes during pregnancy in multiple sclerosis. The data were produced by immunoSEQ multiplex PCR, yet TCRdb's version contains in-frame clones alone and is incomplete. Of 13,000 or so clones in the sample, approximately 95% were seen once. This sample comprised peripheral blood, obtained in the second trimester of pregnancy. These receptors were taken from a female donor in good health, enrolled as a control in a pregnancy study.

Worth noting for this clone: Its ends do not fully match the called genes, so a read error is possible. The V call is TRBV6-1, the J call TRBJ2-1; 7 positions match TRBD1. Germline values: CDR1 MNHNS, CDR2 SASEGT. The CDR3 is 13 amino acids. The DNA for the CDR3 is TGTGCCAGCATAGGCGGGTTACAGGGGACGGGCCTCTTC. Encoded protein: CASIGGLQGTGLF.

This chain connects TRBV21-1 to TRBJ2-5; the D call of TRBD2 is as the table states it, not checked on the DNA. TRBV21-1 is a documented pseudogene. The CDR3 covers 17 residues. The CDR3 nucleotides are TGTGCCAGCAGCAAAGTCGTCGAACTCCGGAGACAAGAGACCCAGTACTTC. Protein sequence: CASSKVVELRRQETQYF.

This clone was observed once. This chain links TRBV7-9 with TRBJ2-1; TRBD1 aligns across 10 bases. This CDR3 spans 15 amino acids. Trimming removed 5 bases from V and 9 bases from J; junction bases left unmatched: 10. Per the germline V gene, CDR1 is SEHNR and CDR2 is FQNEAQ (reference sequence). The DNA of the CDR3 is TGTGCCAGCAGCCCCTTAGGGACAGGGGCCGGTGAGCAGTTCTTC. Translated, it gives CASSPLGTGAGEQFF.

The gene calls are TRBV7-9 and TRBJ2-1; D is uncertain. This CDR3 has 12 amino acids. V gave up 3 bases and J gave up 8 bases, with 8 bases separating them. The V gene's germline CDR1 is SEHNR and CDR2 FQNEAQ (reference sequence). For the CDR3, the DNA is TGTGCCAGCAGCTTTTTCTTGTATGAGCAGTTCTTC. Protein product: CASSFFLYEQFF.

V usage is TRBV11-2 and J usage is TRBJ2-7, with D maybe TRBD2 (6 bases). Looked up from germline, CDR1 is SGHAT and CDR2 is FQNNGV. Deletions cut 5 bases from V and 4 bases from J, with 12 bases between. The CDR3 is 13 residues long. The CDR3 coding sequence is TGTGCCAGCAGCATTAGCGGCACGTACGAGCAGTACTTC. Translation: CASSISGTYEQYF.

The genes are TRBV6-4 and TRBJ2-2, with 7 bases that match TRBD2. Losses at the gene ends were 4 bases for V and 1 base for J; bases not matched to a gene: 3. The germline V gene has CDR1 MRHNA and CDR2 SNTAGT. The CDR3 is made up of 15 amino acids. CDR3 in DNA: TGTGCCAGCAGTGCAGTAGCGGGGAACACCGGGGAGCTGTTTTTT. Protein: CASSAVAGNTGELFF.

The chain recombines TRBV7-9 with TRBJ2-1, with D maybe TRBD2 (7 bases). CDR3 length: 16 amino acids. Trimming took off 8 bases at V and 4 bases at J, with 21 bases between the two ends. Looked up from germline, CDR1 is SEHNR and CDR2 is FQNEAQ (reference sequence). CDR3 coding DNA: TGTGCCAGCTACTCCCTCGCGGGGAGGGGGTACAATGAGCAGTTCTTC. The encoded protein is CASYSLAGRGYNEQFF.

The V and J genes are TRBV5-4 and TRBJ2-7; 10 bases align to TRBD2. Germline CDR1 is SGHNT and CDR2 is YYREEE (reference sequence). V dropped 3 bases and J dropped 2; count of bases not matched to a gene: 8. CDR3 size: 16 residues. CDR3 sequence reads: CASSSGGTSATYEQYF. CDR3 DNA: TGTGCCAGCAGCTCAGGAGGGACTAGCGCTACCTACGAGCAGTACTTC.

The genes are TRBV6-5 and TRBJ2-7, with a tentative D call TRBD1 (6 bases). The CDR3 is made up of 15 amino acids. Trimming took 7 bases from V and 1 from J, leaving 17 bases between them. The germline V gene has CDR1 MNHEY and CDR2 SVGAGI. The CDR3 region has the DNA TGTGCCAGCAACCCCGGGACACTCGGGTCCTACGAGCAGTACTTC. Translation gives CASNPGTLGSYEQYF.

V gene TRBV5-6 combines with J gene TRBJ2-2; possibly TRBD1 for D (5 bases). Trimming pared 2 bases from V and 9 bases from J, leaving 8 bases between. Germline CDR1 is SGHDT and CDR2 is YYEEEE. The CDR3 extends over 12 amino acids. The CDR3 region has the DNA TGTGCCAGCAGCTTACAGGAGAGGGAGCTGTTTTTT. It yields the protein CASSLQERELFF.

The chain has TRBV9 and TRBJ2-2; 7 bases are a match to TRBD2. The V gene's germline CDR1 is SGDLS and CDR2 YYNGEE. This CDR3 spans 17 amino acids. The V segment lost 0 bases and the J segment 0 bases; nucleotides outside the gene matches: 5. CDR3 loop: CASSVGILAANTGELFF. Here the CDR3 DNA reads TGTGCCAGCAGCGTAGGAATCCTAGCGGCGAACACCGGGGAGCTGTTTTTT.

The chain uses TRBV7-6 and TRBJ2-1, with D perhaps TRBD2 (5 bases). Trimming stripped 6 bases from V and 9 bases from J, with 15 bases between. The CDR3 has 13 residues. The germline CDR1 and CDR2 sequences are SGHVS and FNYEAQ. In DNA, the CDR3 is TGTGCCAGCAGAACCCAACTAGAAAGTGAGCAGTTCTTC. Its protein product is CASRTQLESEQFF.

The chain is built from TRBV7-8 and TRBJ1-6; D is perhaps TRBD1 (5 bases). The CDR3 runs to 16 residues. CDR1 is SGHVS and CDR2 is FQNEAQ in the germline V gene. Trimming removed 1 base at V and 7 bases at J, with 14 bases between. Written as DNA, the CDR3 is TGTGCCAGCAGCTTAGGCACAGGTTTAAGGAATTCACCCCTCCACTTT. Translated, it gives CASSLGTGLRNSPLHF.

The V and J genes are TRBV6-5 and TRBJ1-5; the match to TRBD1 covers 7 bases. Germline assignment: CDR1 MNHEY and CDR2 SVGAGI. J was trimmed by 8 bases and V by 8 bases; bases with no gene match: 6. The CDR3 extends over 12 amino acids. CDR3 region: CASRTGGKPQHF. CDR3 DNA: TGTGCCAGCCGGACAGGTGGAAAGCCCCAGCATTTT.

The chain recombines TRBV12-2 with TRBJ1-6. TRBV12-2 is a pseudogene. The length of the CDR3 is 15 residues. CDR3 DNA sequence: TGTGCAAGTCGCTTCCTCCTAGGATCTAATTCACCCCTCCACTTT. As protein: CASRFLLGSNSPLHF.

The rearrangement uses TRBV13 and TRBJ2-5; a weak D match, TRBD1 (7 bases). The CDR3 spans 17 residues. Trimming pared 0 bases from V and 2 bases from J, leaving 16 bases between. From germline, CDR1 is PRHDT and CDR2 FYEKMQ (reference sequence). CDR3 coding DNA: TGTGCCAGCAGCTTAGGAAGAACAGGGGACTTACAAGAGACCCAGTACTTC. Translating gives CASSLGRTGDLQETQYF.

The chain has TRBV4-2 and TRBJ2-1, with D possibly being TRBD1 (6 bases). CDR3 length: 16 amino acids. V dropped 5 bases and J dropped 3 bases, with 17 bases sitting between them. From germline, CDR1 is LGHNA and CDR2 YNFKEQ. The CDR3 loop is CASSASGTSFYNEQFF. CDR3 bases: TGTGCCAGCAGCGCATCCGGGACATCGTTCTACAATGAGCAGTTCTTC.

The chain joins TRBV7-9 to TRBJ2-7; 7 bases fit TRBD2. Germline V gives CDR1 SEHNR, CDR2 FQNEAQ (reference sequence). V lost 1 base and J lost 2; bases outside the gene matches: 2. The CDR3 spans 14 residues. This chain's CDR3 is CASSLGRGAYEQYF. In DNA form, the CDR3 reads TGTGCCAGCAGCTTAGGTCGGGGGGCCTACGAGCAGTACTTC.